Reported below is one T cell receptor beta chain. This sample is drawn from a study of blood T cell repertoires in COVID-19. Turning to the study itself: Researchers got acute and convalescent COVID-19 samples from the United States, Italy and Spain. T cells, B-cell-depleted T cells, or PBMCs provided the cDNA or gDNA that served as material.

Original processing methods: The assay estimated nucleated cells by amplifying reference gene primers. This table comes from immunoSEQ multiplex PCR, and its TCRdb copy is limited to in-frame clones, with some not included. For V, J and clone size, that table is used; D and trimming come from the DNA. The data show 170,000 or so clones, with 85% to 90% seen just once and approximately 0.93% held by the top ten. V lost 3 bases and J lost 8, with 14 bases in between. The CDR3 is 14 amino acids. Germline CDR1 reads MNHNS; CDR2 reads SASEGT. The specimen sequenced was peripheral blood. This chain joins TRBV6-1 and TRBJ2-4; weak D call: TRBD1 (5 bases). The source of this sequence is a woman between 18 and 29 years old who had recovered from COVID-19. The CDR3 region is CASSDDDRVDIQYF. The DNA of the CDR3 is TGTGCCAGCAGTGATGATGACAGAGTTGACATTCAGTACTTC.